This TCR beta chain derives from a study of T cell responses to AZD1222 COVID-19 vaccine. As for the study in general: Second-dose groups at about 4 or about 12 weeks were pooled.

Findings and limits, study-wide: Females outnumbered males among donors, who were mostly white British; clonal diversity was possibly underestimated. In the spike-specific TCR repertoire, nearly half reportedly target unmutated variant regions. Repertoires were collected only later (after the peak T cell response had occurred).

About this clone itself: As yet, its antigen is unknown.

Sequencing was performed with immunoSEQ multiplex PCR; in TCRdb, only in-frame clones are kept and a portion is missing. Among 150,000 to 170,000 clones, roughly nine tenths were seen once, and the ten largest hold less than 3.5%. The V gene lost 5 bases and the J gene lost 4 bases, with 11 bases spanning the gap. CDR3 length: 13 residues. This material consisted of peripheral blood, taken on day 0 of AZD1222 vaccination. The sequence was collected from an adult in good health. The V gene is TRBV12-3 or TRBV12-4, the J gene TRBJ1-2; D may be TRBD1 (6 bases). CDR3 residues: CASSPDRIYGYTF. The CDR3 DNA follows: TGTGCCAGCAGTCCAGACAGGATCTATGGCTACACCTTC.